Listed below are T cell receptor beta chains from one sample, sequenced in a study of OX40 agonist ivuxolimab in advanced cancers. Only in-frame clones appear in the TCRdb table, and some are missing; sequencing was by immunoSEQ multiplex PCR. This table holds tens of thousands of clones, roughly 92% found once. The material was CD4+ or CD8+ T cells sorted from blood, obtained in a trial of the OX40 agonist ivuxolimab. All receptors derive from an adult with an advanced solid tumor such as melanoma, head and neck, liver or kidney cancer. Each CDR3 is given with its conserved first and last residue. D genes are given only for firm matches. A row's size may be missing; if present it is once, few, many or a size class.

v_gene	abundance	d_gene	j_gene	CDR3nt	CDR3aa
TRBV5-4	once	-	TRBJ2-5	TGTGCCAGCAGCGGGACGGGACAAGAGACCCAGTACTTC	CASSGTGQETQYF
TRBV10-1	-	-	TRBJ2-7	TGCGCCAGCAGTGAGCCGAACAGGGATAGGGGCTACGAGCAGTACTTC	CASSEPNRDRGYEQYF
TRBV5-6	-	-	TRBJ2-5	TGTGCCAGCAGCGATCCCCCCGGTCAAGAGACCCAGTACTTC	CASSDPPGQETQYF
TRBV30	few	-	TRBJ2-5	TGTGCCTGGAGTGTAAGACTCGGAGAGACCCAGTACTTC	CAWSVRLGETQYF
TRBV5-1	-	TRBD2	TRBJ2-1	TGCGCCAGCGGGACTAGCGGGCTCTACAATGAGCAGTTCTTC	CASGTSGLYNEQFF
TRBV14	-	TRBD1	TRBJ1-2	TGTGCCAGCAGCCAAGTTTCCCAGGGGGGTCATCCGATCTTC	CASSQVSQGGHPIF
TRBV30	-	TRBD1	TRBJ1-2	TGTGCCTGGAGTCCCGGACAGGGGAACTATGGCTACACCTTC	CAWSPGQGNYGYTF
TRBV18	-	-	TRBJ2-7	TGTGCCAGCTCACGCCCCGAGGGCGACCAGTACTTC	CASSRPEGDQYF
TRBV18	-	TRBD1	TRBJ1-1	TGTGCCAGCTCGCTCAAGCAGACAGGGGACACTGAAGCTTTCTTT	CASSLKQTGDTEAFF
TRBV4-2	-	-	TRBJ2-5	TGTGCCAGCAGCCAAGATCAACAGGGGAGGGAGACCCAGTACTTC	CASSQDQQGRETQYF
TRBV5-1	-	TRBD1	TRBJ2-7	TGCGCCAGCAGCTTGTGGACAGGGCAGGACGAGCAGTACTTC	CASSLWTGQDEQYF
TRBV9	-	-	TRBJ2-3	TGTGCCAGCAGCGTAGCAAGCGGGAGCACAGATACGCAGTATTTT	CASSVASGSTDTQYF
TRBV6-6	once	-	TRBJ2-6	TGTGCCAGCAGCGGGACATCTGGGGCCAACGTCCTGACTTTC	CASSGTSGANVLTF
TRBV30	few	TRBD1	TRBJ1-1	TGTGCCTGGGCCCAGGGGGTAGCGAACACTGAAGCTTTCTTT	CAWAQGVANTEAFF
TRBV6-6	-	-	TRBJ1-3	TGTGCCAGCAGTCTACGCAGGGAGGCTGGAAACACCATATATTTT	CASSLRREAGNTIYF
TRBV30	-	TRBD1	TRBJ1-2	TGTGCCCTGGACGGACAGGGGGACAGTTTTGTTGGGGGCTACACCTTC	CALDGQGDSFVGGYTF
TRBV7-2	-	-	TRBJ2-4	TGTGCCAGCAGCTTAAAGGCTGACATTCAGTACTTC	CASSLKADIQYF
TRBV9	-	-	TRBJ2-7	TGTGCCAGCAGTCGGGGCAGGGAGCTTGGCTACGAGCAGTACTTC	CASSRGRELGYEQYF
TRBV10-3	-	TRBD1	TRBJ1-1	TGTGCCATCAGACAGGGGGCTGACACTGAAGCTTTCTTT	CAIRQGADTEAFF
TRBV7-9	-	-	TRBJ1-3	TGTGCCAGCAGCTTAGCGGTGCCGAGCTCTGGAAACACCATATATTTT	CASSLAVPSSGNTIYF
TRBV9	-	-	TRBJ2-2	TGTGCCAGCAGCGTAGACGGAGCGGGCGCGAACACCGGGGAGCTGTTTTTT	CASSVDGAGANTGELFF
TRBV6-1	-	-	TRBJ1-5	TGTGCCAGCAGTGAAGCGCGACGGGACAATCAGCCCCAGCATTTT	CASSEARRDNQPQHF
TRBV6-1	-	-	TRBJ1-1	TGTGCCAGCAGTGAAGCGAAGATCCGCGGGGAGGCCAAGTGGCGGGCTTTCTTT	CASSEAKIRGEAKWRAFF
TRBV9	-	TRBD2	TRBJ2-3	TGTGCCAGCAGCGCCGGGACTAGCGGCGCAGATACGCAGTATTTT	CASSAGTSGADTQYF
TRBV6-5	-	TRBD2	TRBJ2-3	TGTGCCAGCAGTGAGCGGGGGGGCCAATCGCAGTATTTT	CASSERGGQSQYF
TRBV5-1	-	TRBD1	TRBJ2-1	TGCGCCAGCGAAGCGACAGGGGCGTACAATGAGCAGTTCTTC	CASEATGAYNEQFF
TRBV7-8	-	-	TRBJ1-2	TGTGCCAGCAGCGCAGGAGGAGGGGTCTATGGCTACACCTTC	CASSAGGGVYGYTF
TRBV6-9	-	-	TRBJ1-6	TGTGCCAGCAGACGAACAGGGCCGGGAAATAATTCACCCCTCCACTTT	CASRRTGPGNNSPLHF
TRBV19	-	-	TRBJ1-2	TGTGCCAGTAGCTCTACCCCCGCGGGGGGCCATGGCTACACCTTC	CASSSTPAGGHGYTF
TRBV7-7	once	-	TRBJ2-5	TGTGCTAGCAGCTTAGTCCTAGCCGAAGAGACCCAGTACTTC	CASSLVLAEETQYF
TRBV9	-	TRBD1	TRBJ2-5	TGTGCCAGCAGCGTAGGTGAGGGGGCCGTAGGGGAGACCCAGTACTTC	CASSVGEGAVGETQYF
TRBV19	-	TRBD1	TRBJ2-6	TGTGCCAGTAGTTTGTGGGACAGGACCCTCTCTGGGGCCAACGTCCTGACTTTC	CASSLWDRTLSGANVLTF
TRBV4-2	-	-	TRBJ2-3	TGTGCCAGCAGCCAAGCTTTGGGGGGCCCCACAGATACGCAGTATTTT	CASSQALGGPTDTQYF
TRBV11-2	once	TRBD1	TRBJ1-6	TGTGCCAGCAGCTTGGGGGCAGGGGGCAATTCACCCCTCCACTTT	CASSLGAGGNSPLHF
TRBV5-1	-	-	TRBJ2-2	TGCGCCAGCAGCTTGGGGGCAGGCGGCGTAGCCACCGGGGAGCTGTTTTTT	CASSLGAGGVATGELFF
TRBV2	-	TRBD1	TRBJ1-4	TGTGCCAGCAGGGGAAGACAGGGCGCTAATGAAAAACTGTTTTTT	CASRGRQGANEKLFF
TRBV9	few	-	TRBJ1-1	TGTGCCAGCAGCTCCCTTGGGACGCAGAACACTGAAGCTTTCTTT	CASSSLGTQNTEAFF
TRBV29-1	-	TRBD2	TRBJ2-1	TGCAGCGGCGGGGGACTAGCGGGGACCAATGAGCAGTTCTTC	CSGGGLAGTNEQFF
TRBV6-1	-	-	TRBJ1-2	TGTGCCAGCAGTGAACGGGGACCGCATCAATATGGCTACACCTTC	CASSERGPHQYGYTF